The clone carrying this TCR beta chain was detected once. The antigen remains unidentified. The source of the sample is a study of blood T cells in healthy people across ages. General observations from the study: Changes seen in expanded clonotypes were possibly confounded by donor CMV status left unknown.

The ends lost 7 bases at V and 2 bases at J; junction bases unmatched: 10. Germline V lookup: CDR1 SQVTM, CDR2 ANQGSEA. The CDR3 loop spans 14 amino acids. A J-beta primer mix and a sample-barcoded 5' primer were used in a second PCR of roughly 7 to 12 cycles. A template-switch adaptor with 12 random nucleotides tagged each cDNA molecule. Each single sample gave us at least 3 million CDR3-containing paired-end reads. TCRdb re-analysed the 5' RACE reads in MiXCR, keeping a single row per CDR3 protein. The sample yields around 710,000 distinct CDR3 sequences, roughly 47% seen once. The chain recombines TRBV29-1 with TRBJ2-5; TRBD2 aligns across 7 bases. The TCR sequence derives from a woman in her sixties or seventies in good health. The sequencing input was blood. The CDR3 region is CSGGPTSEQETQYF. CDR3 nucleotide sequence: TGCAGCGGAGGCCCCACTAGCGAGCAAGAGACCCAGTACTTC.